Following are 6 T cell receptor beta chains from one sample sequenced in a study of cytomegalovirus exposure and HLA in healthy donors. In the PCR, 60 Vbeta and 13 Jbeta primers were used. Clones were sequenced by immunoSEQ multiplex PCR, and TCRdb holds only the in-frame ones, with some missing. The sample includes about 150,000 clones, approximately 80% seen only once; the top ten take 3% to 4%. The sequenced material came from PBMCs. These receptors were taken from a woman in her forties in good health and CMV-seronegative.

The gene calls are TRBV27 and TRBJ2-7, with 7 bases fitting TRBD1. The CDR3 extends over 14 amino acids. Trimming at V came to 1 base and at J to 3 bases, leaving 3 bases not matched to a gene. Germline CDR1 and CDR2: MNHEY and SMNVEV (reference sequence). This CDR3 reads CASSLFRDSYEQYF. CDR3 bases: TGTGCCAGCAGTTTATTTCGGGACAGCTACGAGCAGTACTTC.

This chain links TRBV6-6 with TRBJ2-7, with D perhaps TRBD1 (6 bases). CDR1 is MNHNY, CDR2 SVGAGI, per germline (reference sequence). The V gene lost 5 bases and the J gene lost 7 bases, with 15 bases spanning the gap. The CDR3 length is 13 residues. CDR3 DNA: TGTGCCAGCAGTAATATTAGGGGGAAGGAGCAGTACTTC. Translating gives CASSNIRGKEQYF.

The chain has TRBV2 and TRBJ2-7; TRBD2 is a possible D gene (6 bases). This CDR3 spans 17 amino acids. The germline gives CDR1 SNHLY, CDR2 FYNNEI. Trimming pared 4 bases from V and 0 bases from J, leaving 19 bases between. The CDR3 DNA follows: TGTGCCAGCAGTGTTGAGGACTGGCCCGGGGGCTCCTACGAGCAGTACTTC. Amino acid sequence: CASSVEDWPGGSYEQYF.

CDR3 bases: TGTGCCAGCTCAGTACAACAGGGGGCGCAAGGCACTGAAGCTTTCTTT. As protein: CASSVQQGAQGTEAFF. The V gene is TRBV18, the J gene TRBJ1-1, with 9 bases matching TRBD1. There are 16 residues in the CDR3. Trimming took 5 bases from V and 4 from J; bases not matched to a gene: 11. Germline V gene data show CDR1 as KGHSH and CDR2 as LQKENI.

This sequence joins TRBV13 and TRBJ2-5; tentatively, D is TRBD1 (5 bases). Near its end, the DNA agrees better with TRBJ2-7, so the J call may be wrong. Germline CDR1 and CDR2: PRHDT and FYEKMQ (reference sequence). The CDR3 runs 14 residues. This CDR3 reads CASSRAQGIYEQYF. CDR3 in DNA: TGTGCCAGCAGCCGGGCCCAGGGCATCTACGAGCAGTACTTC.

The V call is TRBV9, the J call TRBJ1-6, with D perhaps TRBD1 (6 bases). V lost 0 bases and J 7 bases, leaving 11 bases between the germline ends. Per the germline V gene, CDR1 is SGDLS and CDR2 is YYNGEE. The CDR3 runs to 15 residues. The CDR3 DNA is TGTGCCAGCAGCGTAGGTGGGGGGGGCAATTCACCCCTCCACTTT. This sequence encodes CASSVGGGGNSPLHF.